This T cell receptor beta chain was recovered during a study of T cells in Graves' hyperthyroidism and ophthalmopathy. It was RNA transcripts that yielded the amplified TCR beta CDR3 regions. A set of HTBI primers served as the primers for a first-round RT-PCR of the TCR CDR3. TCRdb passed the multiplex PCR reads through MiXCR, listing each CDR3 protein once. The sample has around 300,000 distinct CDR3 sequences, 13% to 15% seen once; the top ten hold 30%. Trimming cost V 1 base and J 4 bases, with 13 bases left between them. CDR1 is KGHDR, CDR2 SFDVKD, per germline. The CDR3 is 16 residues long. The sequence was obtained from a woman aged 45-59 years with Graves' hyperthyroidism that later progressed to Graves' ophthalmopathy. This chain links TRBV24-1 with TRBJ2-1; a possible D gene is TRBD1 (6 bases). Sample: blood. CDR3 bases: TGTGCCACCAGTGATTTTGGGCAGGGGTCGTACAATGAGCAGTTCTTC. This sequence encodes CATSDFGQGSYNEQFF.